A selection of T cell receptor beta chains follows, all from one sample in a study of high-grade serous ovarian cancer treatment subgroups. Assay used: immunoSEQ multiplex PCR; TCRdb lists only in-frame clones, some missing. Of a few thousand clones listed, approximately 79% are singletons. The source material was tumor tissue. Receptors were obtained from a human donor with high-grade serous ovarian cancer. Both conserved end residues are part of each CDR3. Each record gives: CDR3 length, clone size, V gene, J gene, D gene, CDR3 DNA, CDR3 protein. D genes are given only for firm matches. A row's size may be missing; if present it is once, few, many or a size class.

CDR3 length: 14; clone size: NA; V gene: TRBV4-1; J gene: TRBJ2-1; D gene: NA; CDR3 DNA: TGCGCCAGCAGCCAAGAATGGGGGTACAATGAGCAGTTCTTC; CDR3 protein: CASSQEWGYNEQFF
CDR3 length: 13; clone size: NA; V gene: TRBV2; J gene: TRBJ2-7; D gene: NA; CDR3 DNA: TGTGCCAGCAGTGTGTCACCCGCCTACGAGCAGTACTTC; CDR3 protein: CASSVSPAYEQYF
CDR3 length: 13; clone size: NA; V gene: TRBV19; J gene: TRBJ1-5; D gene: NA; CDR3 DNA: TGTGCCAGTAATCGGGAGTGGGGACAGCCCCAGCATTTT; CDR3 protein: CASNREWGQPQHF
CDR3 length: 16; clone size: few; V gene: TRBV14; J gene: TRBJ2-1; D gene: TRBD2; CDR3 DNA: TGTGCCAGCAGCCTGCGAGGGACTAGCGGGAGGGGGGAGCAGTTCTTC; CDR3 protein: CASSLRGTSGRGEQFF
CDR3 length: 17; clone size: NA; V gene: TRBV2; J gene: TRBJ2-4; D gene: TRBD2; CDR3 DNA: TGTGCCAGCAGTGAAGCGGCGGCTAGCGGATCAGGAAACATTCAGTACTTC; CDR3 protein: CASSEAAASGSGNIQYF
CDR3 length: 13; clone size: NA; V gene: TRBV30; J gene: TRBJ2-5; D gene: TRBD1; CDR3 DNA: TGTGCCTGGAGTGGGGACAGCCAAGAGACCCAGTACTTC; CDR3 protein: CAWSGDSQETQYF
CDR3 length: 14; clone size: NA; V gene: TRBV29-1; J gene: TRBJ2-7; D gene: TRBD2; CDR3 DNA: TGCAGCGTCCTACGGCGGGAGGGAGCAGGAGAGCAGTACTTC; CDR3 protein: CSVLRREGAGEQYF
CDR3 length: 14; clone size: NA; V gene: TRBV27; J gene: TRBJ1-5; D gene: TRBD1; CDR3 DNA: TGTGCCAGCAGTTTTGGACAGGGAGGCCAGCCCCAGCATTTT; CDR3 protein: CASSFGQGGQPQHF
CDR3 length: 14; clone size: few; V gene: TRBV21-1; J gene: TRBJ2-2; D gene: NA; CDR3 DNA: TGTGCCAGCGGGGATAGGGAAGGGACCGGGGAGCTGTTTTTT; CDR3 protein: CASGDREGTGELFF
CDR3 length: 12; clone size: NA; V gene: TRBV9; J gene: TRBJ2-3; D gene: NA; CDR3 DNA: TGTGCCAGCAGCGCCACTACAGATACGCAGTATTTT; CDR3 protein: CASSATTDTQYF
CDR3 length: 15; clone size: few; V gene: TRBV5-4; J gene: TRBJ2-1; D gene: TRBD2; CDR3 DNA: TGTGCCAGCAGCTTGGCGGCGGGAGGGTACAATGAGCAGTTCTTC; CDR3 protein: CASSLAAGGYNEQFF
CDR3 length: 16; clone size: once; V gene: TRBV5-1; J gene: TRBJ1-3; D gene: NA; CDR3 DNA: TGCGCCAGCAGCTTGGACGTCCAAGGCTCTGGAAACACCATATATTTT; CDR3 protein: CASSLDVQGSGNTIYF
CDR3 length: 17; clone size: NA; V gene: TRBV29-1; J gene: TRBJ2-3; D gene: TRBD2; CDR3 DNA: TGCAGCGTTGAAGATGGTCTAGCGGGAGTTGGAACAGATACGCAGTATTTT; CDR3 protein: CSVEDGLAGVGTDTQYF
CDR3 length: 13; clone size: NA; V gene: TRBV5-4; J gene: TRBJ1-5; D gene: NA; CDR3 DNA: TGTGCCAGCAGCCTTTCGGACTTTCAGCCCCAGCATTTT; CDR3 protein: CASSLSDFQPQHF
CDR3 length: 14; clone size: NA; V gene: TRBV7-3; J gene: TRBJ2-1; D gene: NA; CDR3 DNA: TGTGCCAGCAGTGGGGGGCCGGTCAACAATGAGCAGTTCTTC; CDR3 protein: CASSGGPVNNEQFF
CDR3 length: 11; clone size: NA; V gene: TRBV29-1; J gene: TRBJ1-3; D gene: NA; CDR3 DNA: TGCAGCGTTGATTCTGGAAACACCATATATTTT; CDR3 protein: CSVDSGNTIYF
CDR3 length: 15; clone size: few; V gene: TRBV9; J gene: TRBJ2-5; D gene: NA; CDR3 DNA: TGTGCCAGCAGCGTAACCCTTCAGGCAGGGGAGACCCAGTACTTC; CDR3 protein: CASSVTLQAGETQYF
CDR3 length: 16; clone size: NA; V gene: TRBV7-3; J gene: TRBJ2-1; D gene: NA; CDR3 DNA: TGTGCCAGCAGCTTAACGGGTGGAAGACTACACAATGAGCAGTTCTTC; CDR3 protein: CASSLTGGRLHNEQFF
CDR3 length: 11; clone size: NA; V gene: TRBV30; J gene: TRBJ2-1; D gene: NA; CDR3 DNA: TGTGCCTGGAGGGCATACAATGAGCAGTTCTTC; CDR3 protein: CAWRAYNEQFF
CDR3 length: 14; clone size: NA; V gene: TRBV7-2; J gene: TRBJ1-1; D gene: NA; CDR3 DNA: TGTGCCAGCAGGTTTGATACAGGGAGGGCTGAAGCTTTCTTT; CDR3 protein: CASRFDTGRAEAFF
CDR3 length: 12; clone size: few; V gene: TRBV19; J gene: TRBJ1-2; D gene: NA; CDR3 DNA: TGTGCCAGTAGTAGGCAGGGTGAACGCTACACCTTC; CDR3 protein: CASSRQGERYTF
CDR3 length: 13; clone size: medium-sized; V gene: TRBV6-1; J gene: TRBJ1-4; D gene: TRBD1; CDR3 DNA: TGTGCCAGCAGTGAAAGGACAGGGGGCGAACTGTTTTTT; CDR3 protein: CASSERTGGELFF
CDR3 length: 14; clone size: NA; V gene: TRBV10-2; J gene: TRBJ2-1; D gene: TRBD1; CDR3 DNA: TGCGCCAGCAGGTGGACAGGGGCTTCCAATGAGCAGTTCTTC; CDR3 protein: CASRWTGASNEQFF
CDR3 length: 12; clone size: few; V gene: TRBV30; J gene: TRBJ2-3; D gene: NA; CDR3 DNA: TGTGCCTGGAGTCCCACGGATGATACGCAGTATTTT; CDR3 protein: CAWSPTDDTQYF
CDR3 length: 14; clone size: NA; V gene: TRBV7-8; J gene: TRBJ1-1; D gene: NA; CDR3 DNA: TGTGCCAGCAGCTTCGGACAGATGAACACTGAAGCTTTCTTT; CDR3 protein: CASSFGQMNTEAFF
CDR3 length: 14; clone size: NA; V gene: TRBV5-6; J gene: TRBJ1-1; D gene: NA; CDR3 DNA: TGTGCCAGCAGTTTAAGTTCCATGAACACTGAAGCTTTCTTT; CDR3 protein: CASSLSSMNTEAFF
CDR3 length: 15; clone size: NA; V gene: TRBV14; J gene: TRBJ2-1; D gene: NA; CDR3 DNA: TGTGCCAGCAGCCAAGCGGGGGGCACCTACAATGAGCAGTTCTTC; CDR3 protein: CASSQAGGTYNEQFF
CDR3 length: 16; clone size: NA; V gene: TRBV5-5; J gene: TRBJ1-4; D gene: NA; CDR3 DNA: TGTGCCAGCAGCTTGTCGTTGGGCAGCATTAATGAAAAACTGTTTTTT; CDR3 protein: CASSLSLGSINEKLFF
CDR3 length: 15; clone size: NA; V gene: TRBV9; J gene: TRBJ2-5; D gene: TRBD2; CDR3 DNA: TGTGCCAGCAGCCCTCGGGGGGACTCGCAAGAGACCCAGTACTTC; CDR3 protein: CASSPRGDSQETQYF
CDR3 length: 14; clone size: NA; V gene: TRBV30; J gene: TRBJ2-7; D gene: NA; CDR3 DNA: TGTGCCTGGAGTGTATGGCGGGGGCCCTACGAGCAGTACTTC; CDR3 protein: CAWSVWRGPYEQYF
CDR3 length: 14; clone size: NA; V gene: TRBV11-2; J gene: TRBJ1-1; D gene: NA; CDR3 DNA: TGTGCCAGCAGCTTAGGACAACTTTACACTGAAGCTTTCTTT; CDR3 protein: CASSLGQLYTEAFF
CDR3 length: 13; clone size: NA; V gene: TRBV4-2; J gene: TRBJ2-1; D gene: NA; CDR3 DNA: TGTGCCAGCAGCCAAGAGGACAGAGTTGAGCAGTTCTTC; CDR3 protein: CASSQEDRVEQFF
CDR3 length: 11; clone size: NA; V gene: TRBV5-1; J gene: TRBJ2-5; D gene: NA; CDR3 DNA: TGCGCCAGCAGTCAACAAGAGACCCAGTACTTC; CDR3 protein: CASSQQETQYF
CDR3 length: 17; clone size: NA; V gene: TRBV5-8; J gene: TRBJ2-1; D gene: TRBD1; CDR3 DNA: TGTGCCAGCAGCTCCGGGACAGGGGTCTCCTCCTACAATGAGCAGTTCTTC; CDR3 protein: CASSSGTGVSSYNEQFF
CDR3 length: 18; clone size: NA; V gene: TRBV5-8; J gene: TRBJ1-1; D gene: NA; CDR3 DNA: TGTGCCAGCAGCTTGTCCGGACTCACTCTGGCCTTGAACAGTGAAGCTTTCTTT; CDR3 protein: CASSLSGLTLALNSEAFF
CDR3 length: 13; clone size: NA; V gene: TRBV4-2; J gene: TRBJ2-7; D gene: NA; CDR3 DNA: TGTGCCAGCAGCCAAGCCCCGGGGGCCTCGGGGTACTTC; CDR3 protein: CASSQAPGASGYF
CDR3 length: 13; clone size: NA; V gene: TRBV6-1; J gene: TRBJ1-5; D gene: NA; CDR3 DNA: TGTGCCAGCAGTGACAATGGCAATCAGCCCCAGCATTTT; CDR3 protein: CASSDNGNQPQHF
CDR3 length: 12; clone size: NA; V gene: TRBV29-1; J gene: TRBJ2-5; D gene: NA; CDR3 DNA: TGCAGCGTTTCCCCGGTCTCGGAGACCCAGTACTTC; CDR3 protein: CSVSPVSETQYF
CDR3 length: 13; clone size: few; V gene: TRBV6-1; J gene: TRBJ2-7; D gene: NA; CDR3 DNA: TGTGCCAGCCATTCACTGGTTACCTACGAGCAGTACTTC; CDR3 protein: CASHSLVTYEQYF
CDR3 length: 17; clone size: once; V gene: TRBV7-3; J gene: TRBJ2-1; D gene: TRBD2; CDR3 DNA: TGTGCCAGCAGCGCTTCGGGACTAGCGGGGAACTACAATGAGCAGTTCTTC; CDR3 protein: CASSASGLAGNYNEQFF
CDR3 length: 13; clone size: NA; V gene: TRBV4-3; J gene: TRBJ2-1; D gene: NA; CDR3 DNA: TGCGCCAGCAGCCAACTACAGGACAATGAGCAGTTCTTC; CDR3 protein: CASSQLQDNEQFF
CDR3 length: 12; clone size: NA; V gene: TRBV9; J gene: TRBJ2-1; D gene: NA; CDR3 DNA: TGTGCCAGCAGCGCCCAGCTCGACGGGGTTCTCTTC; CDR3 protein: CASSAQLDGVLF
CDR3 length: 13; clone size: NA; V gene: TRBV6-1; J gene: TRBJ2-7; D gene: NA; CDR3 DNA: TGTGCCAGCAGTGGGACAAATTACTACGAGCAGTACTTC; CDR3 protein: CASSGTNYYEQYF
CDR3 length: 12; clone size: NA; V gene: TRBV30; J gene: TRBJ1-4; D gene: TRBD1; CDR3 DNA: TGTGCCTGCCCTGGACAGGCGGAAAAACTGTTTTTT; CDR3 protein: CACPGQAEKLFF
CDR3 length: 15; clone size: NA; V gene: TRBV9; J gene: TRBJ2-1; D gene: NA; CDR3 DNA: TGTGCCAGCAGCGTAGATCTGGGGGCCTCCAATGAGCAGTTCTTC; CDR3 protein: CASSVDLGASNEQFF